This T cell receptor (beta chain) was documented in a study of T cells in Graves' hyperthyroidism and ophthalmopathy. Germline assignment: CDR1 DFQATT and CDR2 SNEGSKA (reference sequence). With 2 bases removed from V and 6 bases from J, the gap between germline ends came to 16 bases. The CDR3 runs to 14 residues. Amplification yielded TCR beta CDR3 regions, with RNA transcripts as the source. Researchers ran a first-round RT-PCR on the TCR CDR3 using the HTBI primer set. Via MiXCR, TCRdb re-called the multiplex PCR reads, giving one row per CDR3 protein. Counted here are about 640,000 distinct CDR3 sequences, roughly 45% occurring once; the ten biggest clones make up under 8.5%.

The TCR sequence derives from an adult man with Graves' disease, either hyperthyroidism or ophthalmopathy (not recorded which). The V gene is TRBV20-1, the J gene TRBJ1-1; maybe TRBD1 (6 bases). Source material: peripheral blood or thyroid tissue (not recorded which). The CDR3 region is CSARRRGVGPEAFF. In DNA form, the CDR3 reads TGCAGTGCTAGAAGGAGGGGGGTAGGTCCTGAAGCTTTCTTT.